This T cell receptor (beta chain) appears in the sequencing data of a study of cytomegalovirus exposure and HLA in healthy donors. Amplification used 60 Vbeta primers and 13 Jbeta primers. Profiling relied on immunoSEQ multiplex PCR, and the TCRdb table lists in-frame clones only, not all of them. Here the sample spans 100,000 to 150,000 clones, around four fifths being singletons. Germline CDR1 is SGDLS and CDR2 is YYNGEE. This CDR3 is 13 amino acids long. Between the trimmed V and J ends, which lost 2 bases and 4 bases, there was a span of 7 bases. The TCR originated in a boy younger than 10 in good health and CMV-seronegative. This rearrangement joins TRBV9 to TRBJ1-5; D not certain. Sequenced: PBMCs. The CDR3 here is CASSVSMNQPQHF. The CDR3 DNA sequence: TGTGCCAGCAGCGTTAGCATGAATCAGCCCCAGCATTTT.